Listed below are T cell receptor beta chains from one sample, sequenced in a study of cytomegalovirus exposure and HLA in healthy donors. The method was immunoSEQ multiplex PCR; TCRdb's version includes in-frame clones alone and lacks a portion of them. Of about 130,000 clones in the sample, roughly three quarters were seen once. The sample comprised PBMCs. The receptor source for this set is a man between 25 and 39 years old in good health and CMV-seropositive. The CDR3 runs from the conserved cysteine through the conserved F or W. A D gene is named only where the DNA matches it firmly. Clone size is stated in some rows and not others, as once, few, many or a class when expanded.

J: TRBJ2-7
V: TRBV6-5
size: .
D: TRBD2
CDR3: CASSYGREGEQYF
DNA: TGTGCCAGCAGTTACGGGCGGGAGGGCGAGCAGTACTTC

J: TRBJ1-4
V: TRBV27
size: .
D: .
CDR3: CASSPGESPNEKLFF
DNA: TGTGCCAGCAGTCCCGGGGAGAGTCCTAATGAAAAACTGTTTTTT

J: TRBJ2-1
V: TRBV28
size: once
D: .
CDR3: CASSFRITEQFF
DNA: TGTGCCAGCAGTTTCAGGATCACCGAGCAGTTCTTC

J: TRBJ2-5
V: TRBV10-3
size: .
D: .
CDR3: CAISSDNQETQYF
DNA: TGTGCCATCAGTTCGGACAACCAAGAGACCCAGTACTTC

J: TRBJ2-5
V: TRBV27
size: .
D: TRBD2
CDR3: CASSFLQGGRETQYF
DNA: TGTGCCAGCAGTTTCCTCCAGGGAGGGAGAGAGACCCAGTACTTC

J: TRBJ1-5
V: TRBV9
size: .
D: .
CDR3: CASSVGGGSGQPQHF
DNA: TGTGCCAGCAGCGTAGGCGGGGGGTCGGGGCAGCCCCAGCATTTT

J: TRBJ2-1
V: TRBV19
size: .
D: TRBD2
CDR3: CASSIFAGTSSYNEQFF
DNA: TGTGCCAGTAGTATCTTTGCCGGGACTAGTTCCTACAATGAGCAGTTCTTC

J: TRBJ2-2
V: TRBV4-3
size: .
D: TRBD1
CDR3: CASSQGWDRDAGELFF
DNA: TGCGCCAGCAGCCAAGGATGGGACAGGGATGCCGGGGAGCTGTTTTTT

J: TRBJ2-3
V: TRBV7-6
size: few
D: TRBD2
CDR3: CASSKRLAASTDTQYF
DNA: TGTGCCAGCAGCAAACGACTAGCGGCTAGCACAGATACGCAGTATTTT

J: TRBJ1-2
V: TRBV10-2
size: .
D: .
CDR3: CASSTGGNYGYTF
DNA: TGCGCCAGCAGCACGGGGGGGAACTATGGCTACACCTTC

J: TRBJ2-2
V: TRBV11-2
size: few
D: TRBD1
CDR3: CASSPGQVGELFF
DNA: TGTGCCAGCAGCCCCGGACAGGTCGGGGAGCTGTTTTTT

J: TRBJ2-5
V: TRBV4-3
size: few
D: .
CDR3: CASSQGAQVSRETQYF
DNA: TGCGCCAGCAGCCAAGGGGCCCAGGTCTCAAGGGAGACCCAGTACTTC

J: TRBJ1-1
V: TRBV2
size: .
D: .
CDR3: CASRVLGQTSTEAFF
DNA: TGTGCCAGCAGAGTACTTGGACAGACTTCCACTGAAGCTTTCTTT

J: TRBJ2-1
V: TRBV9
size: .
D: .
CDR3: CASSPRGGNSYNEQFF
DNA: TGTGCCAGCAGCCCCAGAGGCGGGAACTCCTACAATGAGCAGTTCTTC

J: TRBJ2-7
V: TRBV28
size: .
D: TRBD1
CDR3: CASVEPGQGGKYF
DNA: TGTGCCAGCGTTGAGCCGGGACAGGGTGGGAAGTACTTC

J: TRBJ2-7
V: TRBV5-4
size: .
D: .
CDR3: CATLDMGEGYEQYF
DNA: TGTGCCACCCTTGATATGGGAGAAGGCTACGAGCAGTACTTC

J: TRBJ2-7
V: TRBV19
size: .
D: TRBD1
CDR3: CASSERTGAVYEQYF
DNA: TGTGCCAGTAGTGAACGGACAGGCGCCGTCTACGAGCAGTACTTC

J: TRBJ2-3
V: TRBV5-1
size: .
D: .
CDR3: CASSLGLSTDTQYF
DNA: TGCGCCAGCAGCTTGGGACTGAGCACAGATACGCAGTATTTT

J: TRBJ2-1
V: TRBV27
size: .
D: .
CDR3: CASSLFSYNEQFF
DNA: TGTGCCAGCAGCCTATTCTCCTACAATGAGCAGTTCTTC

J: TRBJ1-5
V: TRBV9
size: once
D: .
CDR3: CASSAGSGPNSNQPQHF
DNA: TGTGCCAGCAGCGCCGGGTCGGGTCCCAATAGCAATCAGCCCCAGCATTTT

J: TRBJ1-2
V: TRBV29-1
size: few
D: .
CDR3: CSVEGGLKNYGYTF
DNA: TGCAGCGTTGAAGGGGGACTAAAAAACTATGGCTACACCTTC

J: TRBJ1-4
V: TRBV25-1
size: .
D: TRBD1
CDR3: CASSESGGQKLFF
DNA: TGTGCCAGCAGTGAATCAGGGGGACAAAAACTGTTTTTT

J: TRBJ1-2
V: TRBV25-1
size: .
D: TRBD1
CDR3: CASSDSDRVYGYTF
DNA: TGTGCCAGCAGTGACTCGGACAGGGTCTATGGCTACACCTTC

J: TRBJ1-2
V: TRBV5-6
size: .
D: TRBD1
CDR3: CASSLGDRYYGYTF
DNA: TGTGCCAGCAGCTTGGGGGACAGGTACTATGGCTACACCTTC

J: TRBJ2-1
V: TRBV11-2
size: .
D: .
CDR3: CASSYRRNEQFF
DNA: TGTGCCAGCAGCTACCGGCGGAATGAGCAGTTCTTC

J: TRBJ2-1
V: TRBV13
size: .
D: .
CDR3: CASSLAGITYNEQFF
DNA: TGTGCCAGCAGCCTGGCCGGGATTACATACAATGAGCAGTTCTTC

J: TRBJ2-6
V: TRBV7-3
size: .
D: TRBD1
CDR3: CASSMGQGAPGANVLTF
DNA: TGTGCCAGCAGCATGGGACAGGGGGCGCCTGGGGCCAACGTCCTGACTTTC

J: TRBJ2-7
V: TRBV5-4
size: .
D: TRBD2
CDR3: CASRLGTSGYEQYF
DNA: TGTGCCAGCAGGCTTGGGACTAGCGGGTACGAGCAGTACTTC

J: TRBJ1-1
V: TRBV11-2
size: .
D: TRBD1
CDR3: CASSFTGGNTEAFF
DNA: TGTGCCAGCAGCTTTACAGGGGGCAACACTGAAGCTTTCTTT

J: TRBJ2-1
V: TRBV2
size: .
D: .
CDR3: CASSEQNNNEQFF
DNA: TGTGCCAGCAGTGAACAGAATAACAATGAGCAGTTCTTC

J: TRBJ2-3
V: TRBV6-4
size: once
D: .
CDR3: CASSDGTTSTDTQYF
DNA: TGTGCCAGCAGTGACGGGACAACTAGCACAGATACGCAGTATTTT

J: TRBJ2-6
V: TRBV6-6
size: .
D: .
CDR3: CASSYSPGAGANVLTF
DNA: TGTGCCAGCAGTTACTCGCCAGGGGCTGGGGCCAACGTCCTGACTTTC

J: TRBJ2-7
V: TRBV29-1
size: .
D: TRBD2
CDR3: CSVGVREHRTSGDYEQYF
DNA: TGCAGCGTTGGAGTGAGGGAACACCGGACTAGCGGAGACTACGAGCAGTACTTC

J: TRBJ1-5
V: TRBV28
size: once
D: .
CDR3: CASILGGDQPQHF
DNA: TGTGCCAGCATCCTCGGGGGGGATCAGCCCCAGCATTTT

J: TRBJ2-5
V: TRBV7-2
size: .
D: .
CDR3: CASSLFGQETQYF
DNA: TGTGCCAGCAGCTTATTCGGTCAAGAGACCCAGTACTTC

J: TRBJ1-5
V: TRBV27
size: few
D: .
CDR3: CASSLGLGDQPQHF
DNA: TGTGCCAGCAGTTTAGGTCTTGGAGATCAGCCCCAGCATTTT

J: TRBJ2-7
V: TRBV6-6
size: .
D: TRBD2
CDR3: CASSSLAGGPYEQYF
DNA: TGTGCCAGCAGTTCCTTAGCGGGAGGGCCGTACGAGCAGTACTTC

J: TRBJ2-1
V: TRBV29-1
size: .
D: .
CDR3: CSGGEWASNEQFF
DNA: TGCAGCGGGGGGGAATGGGCTAGCAATGAGCAGTTCTTC

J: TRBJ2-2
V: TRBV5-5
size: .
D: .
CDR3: CASSPVGGELFF
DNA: TGTGCCAGCAGCCCAGTTGGTGGGGAGCTGTTTTTT

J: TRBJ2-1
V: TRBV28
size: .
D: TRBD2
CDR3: CASSLGTSLVFIYEQFF
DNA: TGTGCCAGCAGTTTGGGGACTAGCCTCGTCTTTATCTATGAGCAGTTCTTC

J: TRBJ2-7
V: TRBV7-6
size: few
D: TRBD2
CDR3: CASSLTSGSTYEQYF
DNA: TGTGCCAGCAGCTTAACTAGCGGTTCTACCTACGAGCAGTACTTC

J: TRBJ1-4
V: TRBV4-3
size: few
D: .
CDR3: CASSPVWGQEEKLFF
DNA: TGCGCCAGCAGCCCCGTATGGGGCCAAGAAGAAAAACTGTTTTTT

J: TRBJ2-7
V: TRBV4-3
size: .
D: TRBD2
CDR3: CASSQETGGPGEQYF
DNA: TGCGCCAGCAGCCAAGAAACGGGAGGGCCGGGTGAGCAGTACTTC